This T cell receptor beta chain was identified during a study of blood T cells in healthy people across ages. The study's findings and limits: A roughly linear age-dependent decrease characterized TCR beta diversity per million T cells.

The individuals who served as donors were healthy Caucasians living in Russia, aged roughly 6 to 100. The CDR3 sequence is 16 residues long. Germline CDR1 is SGHTA and CDR2 is FQGNSA. Combining a sample-barcoded 5' primer with a J-beta primer mix, a second PCR ran for 7 to 11 cycles. In TCRdb, the 5' RACE reads were re-called with MiXCR into one record per CDR3 protein. The data contain about 640,000 distinct CDR3 sequences, over 40% of them seen just once; the ten biggest clones take up around 30%. Concerning this clonotype: Its antigen is not identified.

The chain recombines TRBV7-2 with TRBJ2-1; D gene uncertain. The assigned J gene may be wrong: the sequence end matches TRBJ2-7 better. This TCR was sampled from an elderly man in good health. Material: blood. The CDR3 loop is CASSLAAIQTYNEQYF. DNA of the CDR3: TGTGCCAGCAGCTTAGCAGCTATCCAAACCTACAATGAGCAGTACTTC.